This T cell receptor beta chain derives from a study of regulatory T cells in long-lasting Graves disease. Study-level background: Newly diagnosed Graves' patients took antithyroid drugs under 3 months.

The time point was: newly diagnosed GD, antithyroid drugs for less than 3 months. RNA from PBMCs was the source of the TCR library. This clonotype was detected a few times. Construction of the TCR beta libraries employed iRepertoire HTBI primers in conjunction with Arm-PCR of CDR3 regions. TCRdb processed the multiplex PCR reads anew with MiXCR; each CDR3 protein has one entry. The sample consists of roughly 560,000 distinct CDR3 sequences, approximately 12% of them appearing once. These data were also reused for a study on T cells in Graves' hyperthyroidism and ophthalmopathy. From that report: For Graves' hyperthyroidism to be stable, ophthalmopathy could not progress within 18 months.

The input for sequencing was peripheral blood mononuclear cells (PBMCs), taken at new diagnosis, from a patient treated with antithyroid drugs. The origin of this receptor is a woman in her twenties or thirties with Graves disease.

The CDR3 DNA is TGTGCCAGCAGCCCCAATTACCGCCCGCGGGGGGGCTACAATGAGCAGTTCTTC. This translates into CASSPNYRPRGGYNEQFF. V and J are TRBV7-9 and TRBJ2-1; 9 nucleotides line up with TRBD2. CDR3 length: 18 residues. After removal of 5 bases from V and 3 bases from J, the junction contained 14 bases not matched to a gene. Germline CDR1 reads SEHNR; CDR2 reads FQNEAQ (reference sequence).